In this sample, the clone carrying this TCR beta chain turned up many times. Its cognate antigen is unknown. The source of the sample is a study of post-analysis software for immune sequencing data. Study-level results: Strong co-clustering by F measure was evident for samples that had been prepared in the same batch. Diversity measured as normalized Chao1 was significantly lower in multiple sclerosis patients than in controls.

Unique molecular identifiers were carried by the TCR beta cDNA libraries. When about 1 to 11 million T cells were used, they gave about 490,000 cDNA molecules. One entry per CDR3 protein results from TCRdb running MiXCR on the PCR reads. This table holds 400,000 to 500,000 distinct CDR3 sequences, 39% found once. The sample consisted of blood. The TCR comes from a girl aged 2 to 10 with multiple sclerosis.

CDR3 amino acids: CASSLGGTGTSGYTF. The CDR3 nucleotides are TGTGCCAGCAGCTTAGGAGGGACAGGGACTTCTGGCTACACCTTC. The chain links TRBV7-8 to TRBJ1-2; 9 nucleotides line up with TRBD1. This CDR3 is 15 amino acids long. Per the germline V gene, CDR1 is SGHVS and CDR2 is FQNEAQ. The trim removed 1 base at V and 7 bases at J, leaving 7 bases unmatched.